These T cell receptor beta chains were read from a single sample in a study of blood T cell repertoires in COVID-19. The data were produced by immunoSEQ multiplex PCR, yet TCRdb's version contains in-frame clones alone and is incomplete. The table lists about 380,000 clones, approximately 90% of them singletons. The material sequenced was PBMCs or T cells enriched from blood (not recorded which). The receptor set was obtained from a woman aged 18-29 years who had recovered from COVID-19. The CDR3 runs from the conserved cysteine through the conserved F or W. The D gene is left open where the match is weak. Clone size is stated in some rows and not others, as once, few, many or a class when expanded.

D gene,clone size,J gene,V gene,CDR3 DNA,CDR3 protein
.,.,TRBJ1-1,TRBV29-1,TGCAGCGTTGAAAGGGGAGGCACTGAAGCTTTCTTT,CSVERGGTEAFF
TRBD1,.,TRBJ1-6,TRBV7-2,TGTGCCAGCAGCCCCCCCGGACAGGGGTGGAATTCACCCCTCCACTTT,CASSPPGQGWNSPLHF
TRBD1,once,TRBJ1-2,TRBV28,TGTGCCAGCAGTTCGGGACAGAACTACACCTTC,CASSSGQNYTF
.,once,TRBJ1-1,TRBV21-1,TGTGCCAGCAGCAAAGGGGCAGGTGAAGCTTTCTTT,CASSKGAGEAFF
.,.,TRBJ2-3,TRBV5-8,TGTGCCAGCAGCCGACCGGTGGGGAGCCCAGATACGCAGTATTTT,CASSRPVGSPDTQYF
.,.,TRBJ2-3,TRBV5-1,TGCGCCTCGGGGGTCGACGTGGAGACGCAGTATTTT,CASGVDVETQYF
TRBD1,.,TRBJ2-7,TRBV6-6,TGTGCCAGCACCGCCGGGACAGGCTCCTACGAGCAGTACTTC,CASTAGTGSYEQYF
TRBD2,once,TRBJ2-3,TRBV5-1,TGCGCCAGCAGCTACTCTCCGATGACACTAGCGGGGGGGCTCACAGATACGCAGTATTTT,CASSYSPMTLAGGLTDTQYF
.,.,TRBJ1-1,TRBV5-5,TGTGCCAGCAGCTTGGCTTTCGGGGGGAAAACTGAAGCTTTCTTT,CASSLAFGGKTEAFF
.,.,TRBJ1-2,TRBV6-5,TGTGCCGCAGGGAGGGGTCACGCCTTGGACTATGGCTACACCTTC,CAAGRGHALDYGYTF